A single sample is the source of the 18 T cell receptor beta chains below, sequenced in a study of chemoradiotherapy in HPV16-positive cancers. This table comes from immunoSEQ multiplex PCR, and its TCRdb copy is limited to in-frame clones, with some not included. The sample yields hundreds of clones, approximately 91% seen once. The specimen comprised tumor tissue, sampled from a patient who underwent chemoradiotherapy. The origin of the receptors is a human donor with HPV-associated anogenital cancer.

The chain uses TRBV7-8 and TRBJ2-7, with TRBD1 matching 9 bases. The CDR3 spans 14 residues. The J segment lost 4 bases and the V segment lost 5 bases, leaving 6 bases of the junction unmatched. Per the germline V gene, CDR1 is SGHVS and CDR2 is FQNEAQ. CDR3 loop: CASSLTGQGYEQYF. CDR3 coding DNA: TGTGCCAGCAGCCTGACGGGACAGGGATACGAGCAGTACTTC.

This clone was seen once. The rearrangement links TRBV7-9 to TRBJ1-2, with 7 bases lining up with TRBD1. Germline V gene data show CDR1 as SEHNR and CDR2 as FQNEAQ (reference sequence). The CDR3 is 14 amino acids. Trimming at V came to 5 bases and at J to 0 bases, leaving 3 bases not matched to a gene. The CDR3 DNA follows: TGTGCCAGCAGCGTAGGGACAGCTAACTATGGCTACACCTTC. It specifies CASSVGTANYGYTF.

This chain links TRBV19 with TRBJ2-2, with TRBD1 matching over 9 bases. CDR1 is LNHDA and CDR2 is SQIVND in the germline V gene (reference sequence). Trimming took 7 bases from V and 2 from J; bases not matched to a gene: 11. This CDR3 is 17 amino acids long. The CDR3 loop is CASTSWGGQGNTGELFF. DNA of the CDR3: TGTGCCAGTACCTCCTGGGGGGGACAGGGAAACACCGGGGAGCTGTTTTTT.

This clone was detected a few times. V usage is TRBV19 and J usage is TRBJ2-7, with 8 bases lining up with TRBD2. CDR1 and CDR2 (germline): LNHDA, SQIVND (reference sequence). V gave up 6 bases and J gave up 5 bases; unmatched junction bases: 9. This CDR3 has 14 amino acids. This CDR3 reads CASSLSGTLDEQYF. For the CDR3, the DNA is TGTGCCAGTAGCCTTAGCGGGACACTGGACGAGCAGTACTTC.

The rearrangement joins TRBV5-8 to TRBJ2-7; D possibly corresponds to TRBD1 (6 bases). CDR3 length: 13 residues. Germline V gene sequence: CDR1 SGHTS, CDR2 YDEGEE. V dropped 3 bases and J dropped 3 bases, with 10 bases sitting between them. The CDR3 protein is CASSSDRLYEQYF. CDR3 bases: TGTGCCAGCAGCTCAGACAGGCTCTACGAGCAGTACTTC. The full variable domain, completed using reference TRBV5-8 and TRBJ2-7, is EAGVTQSPTHLIKTRGQQATLRCSPISGHTSVYWYQQALGLGLQFLLWYDEGEERNRGNFPPRFSGRQFPNYSSELNVNALELEDSALYLCASSSDRLYEQYFGPGTRLTVT.

The CDR3: CASSYAGQGAYEQYF. DNA of the CDR3: TGCGCCAGCAGCTATGCGGGACAGGGGGCCTACGAGCAGTACTTC. V and J are TRBV5-1 and TRBJ2-7; 11 nucleotides line up with TRBD1. Germline V CDR1 and CDR2: SGHRS, YFSETQ. The CDR3 has 15 residues. The ends lost 3 bases at V and 2 bases at J; junction bases unmatched: 4.

Regarding this clone: Additional DNA sequences in this sample encode the identical CDR3. The chain couples TRBV6-5 to TRBJ2-2, with D possibly being TRBD2 (5 bases). The CDR3 spans 13 residues. Germline CDR1 is MNHEY and CDR2 is SVGAGI. The V end was cut by 2 bases, the J end by 6 bases, with 7 bases between. The CDR3 sequence is CASSYKGAGELFF. The CDR3 DNA reads as TGTGCCAGCAGTTACAAGGGAGCCGGGGAGCTGTTTTTT.

The count of this clone is one. V gene TRBV28 combines with J gene TRBJ2-2; 7 bases map to TRBD1. V shed 2 bases and J 5 bases; nucleotides not matched to a gene: 5. The CDR3 is made up of 15 amino acids. CDR1 and CDR2 (germline): MDHEN, SYDVKM. CDR3 nucleotides: TGTGCCAGCAGTTTAGACAGGGTGGATACCGGGGAGCTGTTTTTT. Encoded protein: CASSLDRVDTGELFF.

This rearrangement joins TRBV4-2 to TRBJ1-2; D gene uncertain. CDR3 length: 15 residues. V was shortened by 1 base and J by 7 bases, with 16 bases between the two germline ends. Germline-derived CDR1 and CDR2 are LGHNA and YNFKEQ. In DNA, the CDR3 is TGTGCCAGCAGCCAAGGATCCTTAGGAACCTCTGGCTACACCTTC. Translating it yields CASSQGSLGTSGYTF.

The V call is TRBV30, the J call TRBJ1-2; 8 bases align to TRBD1. Trimming cost V 0 bases and J 6 bases; bases outside gene matches: 6. This CDR3 contains 14 residues. Per germline, CDR1 GTSNPN and CDR2 SVGIG (reference sequence). The CDR3 sequence: CAWSVDRGWDGYTF. As DNA, the CDR3 is TGTGCCTGGAGTGTTGACAGGGGTTGGGATGGCTACACCTTC.

This chain connects TRBV27 to TRBJ1-2; D unclear. Trimming left V 2 bases short and J 4 bases short, with 14 bases between. Germline V CDR1 and CDR2: MNHEY, SMNVEV (reference sequence). CDR3 length equals 15 residues. The CDR3 bases are TGTGCCAGCAGTTTAGACCCTTACAGTTTCTATGGCTACACCTTC. This encodes CASSLDPYSFYGYTF.

The chain combines TRBV9 with TRBJ1-4; D remains ambiguous. The CDR3 has 14 residues. V dropped 4 bases and J dropped 8 bases, with 15 bases sitting between them. Germline V gene data show CDR1 as SGDLS and CDR2 as YYNGEE. CDR3 nucleotides: TGTGCCAGCAGCCGCCCGCCAGCGGTCGAAAAACTGTTTTTT. Amino acid sequence: CASSRPPAVEKLFF.

The chain couples TRBV19 to TRBJ1-4, with D uncertain. The CDR3 sequence is 15 residues long. The germline V gene encodes CDR1 LNHDA and CDR2 SQIVND (reference sequence). V lost 7 bases, J lost 4 bases, and 16 bases lay in between. The CDR3 spells CASKRDGGYNEKLFF. CDR3 coding DNA: TGTGCCAGTAAAAGAGATGGCGGATATAATGAAAAACTGTTTTTT.

V gene TRBV7-8 combines with J gene TRBJ2-2; D unresolved. Per germline, CDR1 SGHVS and CDR2 FQNEAQ. This CDR3 contains 14 residues. V was clipped by 6 bases and J by 0 bases, with 8 bases between them. The CDR3 DNA sequence: TGTGCCAGCAGGTTGCGATCGAACACCGGGGAGCTGTTTTTT. It specifies CASRLRSNTGELFF.

The chain employs TRBV11-2 and TRBJ1-1; 7 nucleotides match TRBD1. The V gene's germline CDR1 is SGHAT and CDR2 FQNNGV. This CDR3 contains 14 residues. Trimming at V came to 3 bases and at J to 8 bases, leaving 9 bases not matched to a gene. The CDR3 sequence: CASSLGQSLEEAFF. The CDR3 DNA follows: TGTGCCAGCAGCTTGGGACAGAGTCTTGAAGAAGCTTTCTTT.

V and J are TRBV6-5 and TRBJ2-5; 7 nucleotides line up with TRBD2. The J call is uncertain, as TRBJ2-7 better fits the DNA end. Germline V gene data show CDR1 as MNHEY and CDR2 as SVGAGI. This CDR3 is built from 15 residues. CDR3 coding DNA: TGTGCCAGCAGTTACTTGGCTAGCGGCGCCTACGAGCAGTACTTC. Protein: CASSYLASGAYEQYF.

The chain is built from TRBV5-1 and TRBJ2-2, with 7 bases matching TRBD1. This CDR3 has 15 residues. With V trimmed by 1 base and J by 3 bases, 3 bases remained unmatched. Germline V lookup: CDR1 SGHRS, CDR2 YFSETQ. CDR3 residues: CASSLNQGDTGELFF. The CDR3, as DNA: TGCGCCAGCAGCTTGAACCAGGGGGACACCGGGGAGCTGTTTTTT.

The rearrangement uses TRBV5-1 and TRBJ1-1; D gene ambiguous. The CDR3 contains 14 residues. The V gene's germline CDR1 is SGHRS and CDR2 YFSETQ. Trimming cost V 2 bases and J 1 base, with 9 bases left between them. The CDR3 is CASSLRTANTEAFF. CDR3 nucleotides: TGCGCCAGCAGCTTAAGGACGGCGAACACTGAAGCTTTCTTT.